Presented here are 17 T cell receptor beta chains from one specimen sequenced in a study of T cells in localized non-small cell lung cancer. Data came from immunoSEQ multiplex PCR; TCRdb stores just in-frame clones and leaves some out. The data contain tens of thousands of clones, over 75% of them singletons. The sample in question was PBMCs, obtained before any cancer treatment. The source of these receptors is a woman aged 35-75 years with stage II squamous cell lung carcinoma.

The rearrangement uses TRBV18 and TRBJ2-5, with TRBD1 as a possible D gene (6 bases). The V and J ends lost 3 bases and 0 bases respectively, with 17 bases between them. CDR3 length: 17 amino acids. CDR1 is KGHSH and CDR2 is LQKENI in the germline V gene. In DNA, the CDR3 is TGTGCCAGCTCACCCAGGGGCCACCGGCTGTACCAAGAGACCCAGTACTTC. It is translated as CASSPRGHRLYQETQYF.

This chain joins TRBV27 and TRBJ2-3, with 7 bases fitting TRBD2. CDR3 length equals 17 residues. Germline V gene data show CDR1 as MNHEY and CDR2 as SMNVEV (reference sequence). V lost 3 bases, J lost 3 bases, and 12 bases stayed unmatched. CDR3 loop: CASSLEYPAGYTDTQYF. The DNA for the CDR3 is TGTGCCAGCAGTTTGGAATATCCAGCGGGATATACAGATACGCAGTATTTT.

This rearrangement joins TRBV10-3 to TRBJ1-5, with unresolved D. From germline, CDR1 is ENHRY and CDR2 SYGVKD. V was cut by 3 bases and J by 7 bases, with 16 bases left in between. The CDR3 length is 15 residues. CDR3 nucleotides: TGTGCCATCAGTGAAAAGGGCCCAAGCCAACAGCCCCAGCATTTT. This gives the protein CAISEKGPSQQPQHF.

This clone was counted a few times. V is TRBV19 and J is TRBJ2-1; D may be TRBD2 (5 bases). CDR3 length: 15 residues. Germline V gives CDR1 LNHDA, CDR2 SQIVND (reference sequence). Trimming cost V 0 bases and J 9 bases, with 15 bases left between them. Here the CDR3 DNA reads TGTGCCAGTAGTATAGATCCCGCTACTAGGGCTGAGCAGTTCTTC. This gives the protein CASSIDPATRAEQFF.

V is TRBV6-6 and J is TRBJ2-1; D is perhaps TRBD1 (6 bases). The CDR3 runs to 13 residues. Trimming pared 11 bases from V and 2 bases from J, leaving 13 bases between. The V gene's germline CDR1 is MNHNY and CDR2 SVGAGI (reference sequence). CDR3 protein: CAHRGSPYNEQFF. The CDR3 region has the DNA TGTGCCCATAGGGGGAGTCCCTACAATGAGCAGTTCTTC.

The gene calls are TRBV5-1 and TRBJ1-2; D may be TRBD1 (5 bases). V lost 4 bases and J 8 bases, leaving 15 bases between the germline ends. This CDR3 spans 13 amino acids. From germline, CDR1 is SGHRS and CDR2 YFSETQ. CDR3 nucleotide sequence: TGCGCCAGCAGCCCACAACAGCAGGGCGGCTACACCTTC. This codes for CASSPQQQGGYTF.

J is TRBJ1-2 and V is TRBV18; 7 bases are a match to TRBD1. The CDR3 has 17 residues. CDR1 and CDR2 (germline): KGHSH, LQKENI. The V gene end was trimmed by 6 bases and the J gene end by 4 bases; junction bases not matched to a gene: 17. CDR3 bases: TGTGCCAGCTCCCCCAACCTCGGACAGGACGTCGGCTATGGCTACACCTTC. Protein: CASSPNLGQDVGYGYTF.

The CDR3 is CASSPILDRVGANVLTF. DNA of the CDR3: TGTGCCAGCAGCCCGATCTTAGACAGGGTTGGGGCCAACGTCCTGACTTTC. The chain combines TRBV11-3 with TRBJ2-6; 7 nucleotides align to TRBD1. Germline trimming cut 5 bases from V and 3 bases from J; bases unmatched to any gene: 10. The CDR3 spans 17 residues. Per germline, CDR1 SGHNT and CDR2 YENEEA.

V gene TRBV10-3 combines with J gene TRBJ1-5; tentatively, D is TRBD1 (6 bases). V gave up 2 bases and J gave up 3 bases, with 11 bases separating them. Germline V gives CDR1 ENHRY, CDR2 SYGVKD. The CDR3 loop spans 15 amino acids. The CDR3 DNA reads TGTGCCATCAGTGAGGACAGGACCTCCAATCAGCCCCAGCATTTT. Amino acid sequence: CAISEDRTSNQPQHF.

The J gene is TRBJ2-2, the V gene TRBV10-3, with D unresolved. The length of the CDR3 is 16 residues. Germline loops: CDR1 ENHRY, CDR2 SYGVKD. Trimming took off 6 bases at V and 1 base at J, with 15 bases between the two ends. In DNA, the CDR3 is TGTGCCATCAGGCTGGACCCGGAAATGAACACCGGGGAGCTGTTTTTT. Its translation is CAIRLDPEMNTGELFF.

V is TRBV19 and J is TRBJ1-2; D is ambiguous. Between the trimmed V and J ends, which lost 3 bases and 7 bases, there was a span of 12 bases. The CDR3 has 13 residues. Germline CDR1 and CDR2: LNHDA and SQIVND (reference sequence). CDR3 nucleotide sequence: TGTGCCAGTAGTATGTGGGGTCGGGGTGGCTACACCTTC. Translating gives CASSMWGRGGYTF.

The CDR3 DNA follows: TGTGCCAGCAGGCCGACCGGGACAACCCAAGAGACCCAGTACTTC. It yields the protein CASRPTGTTQETQYF. The chain joins TRBV6-5 to TRBJ2-5, with D possibly TRBD1 on 6 matching bases. Germline V gene lookup returns CDR1 MNHEY and CDR2 SVGAGI. This CDR3 has 15 amino acids. Trimming took off 6 bases at V and 1 base at J, with 15 bases between the two ends.

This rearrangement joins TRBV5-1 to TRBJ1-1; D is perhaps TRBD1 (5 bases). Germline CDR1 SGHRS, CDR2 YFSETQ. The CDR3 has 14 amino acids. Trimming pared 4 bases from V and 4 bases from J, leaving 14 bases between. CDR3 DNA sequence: TGCGCCAGCAGCCACGGCGGGGGGACCACTGAAGCTTTCTTT. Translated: CASSHGGGTTEAFF.

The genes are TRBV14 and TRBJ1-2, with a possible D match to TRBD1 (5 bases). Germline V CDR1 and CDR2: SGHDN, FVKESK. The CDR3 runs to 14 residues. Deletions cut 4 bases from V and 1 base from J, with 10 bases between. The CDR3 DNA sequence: TGTGCCAGCAGCCGGACAATCCTTAACTATGGCTACACCTTC. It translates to CASSRTILNYGYTF.

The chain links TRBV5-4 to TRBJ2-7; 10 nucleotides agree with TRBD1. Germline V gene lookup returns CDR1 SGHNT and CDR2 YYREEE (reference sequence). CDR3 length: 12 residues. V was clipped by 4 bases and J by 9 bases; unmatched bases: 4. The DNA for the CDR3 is TGTGCCAGCAGCCCGGACAGGGGGTCGCAGTACTTC. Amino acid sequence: CASSPDRGSQYF.

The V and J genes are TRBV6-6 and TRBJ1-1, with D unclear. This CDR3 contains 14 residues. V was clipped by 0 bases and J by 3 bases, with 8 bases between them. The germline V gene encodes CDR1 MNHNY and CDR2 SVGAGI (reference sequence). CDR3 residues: CASSYSREHTEAFF. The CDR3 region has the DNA TGTGCCAGCAGTTACTCGAGGGAGCACACTGAAGCTTTCTTT.

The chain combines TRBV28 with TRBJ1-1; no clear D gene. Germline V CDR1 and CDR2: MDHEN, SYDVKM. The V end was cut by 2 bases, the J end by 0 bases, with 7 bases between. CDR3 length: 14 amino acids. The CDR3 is CASSLGRMNTEAFF. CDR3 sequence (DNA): TGTGCCAGCAGTTTAGGGCGGATGAACACTGAAGCTTTCTTT.